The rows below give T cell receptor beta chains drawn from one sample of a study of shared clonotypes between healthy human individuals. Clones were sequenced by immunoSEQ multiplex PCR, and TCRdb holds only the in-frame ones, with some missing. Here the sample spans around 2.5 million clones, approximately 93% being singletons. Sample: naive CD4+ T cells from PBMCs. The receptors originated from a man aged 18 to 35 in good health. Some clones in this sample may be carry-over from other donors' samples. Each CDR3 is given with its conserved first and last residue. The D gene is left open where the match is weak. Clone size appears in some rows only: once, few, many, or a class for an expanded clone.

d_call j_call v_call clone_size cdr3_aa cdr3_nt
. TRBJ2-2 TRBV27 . CASSLVRTRVTGELFF TGTGCCAGCAGTTTGGTACGGACCCGAGTCACCGGGGAGCTGTTTTTT
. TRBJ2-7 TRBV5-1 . CASSLGSSGAYEQYF TGCGCCAGCAGCTTGGGATCCTCAGGGGCCTACGAGCAGTACTTC
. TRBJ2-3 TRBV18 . CASSPGLADTQYF TGTGCCAGCTCACCAGGGTTAGCAGATACGCAGTATTTT
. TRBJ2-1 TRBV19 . CASSEFAGVSYNEQFF TGTGCCAGTAGTGAGTTCGCAGGGGTCTCCTACAATGAGCAGTTCTTC
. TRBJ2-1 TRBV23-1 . CASANFGEISYNEQFF TGCGCCAGCGCCAACTTCGGGGAGATCTCCTACAATGAGCAGTTCTTC
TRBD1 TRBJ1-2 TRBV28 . CASRRQGAQYTF TGTGCCAGCAGGAGACAGGGGGCGCAGTACACCTTC
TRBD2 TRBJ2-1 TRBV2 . CASSDPSGSGNEQFF TGTGCCAGCAGCGATCCCAGCGGGAGCGGTAATGAGCAGTTCTTC
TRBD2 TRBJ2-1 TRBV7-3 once CASSFSQTSGREGEQFF TGTGCCAGCAGCTTTAGTCAAACTAGCGGGAGGGAAGGTGAGCAGTTCTTC
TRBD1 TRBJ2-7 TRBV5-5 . CASSLIKFRQGFSYEQYF TGTGCCAGCAGCCTCATTAAGTTCCGACAGGGATTCTCCTACGAGCAGTACTTC
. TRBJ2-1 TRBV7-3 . CASSAGGGAYNEQFF TGTGCCAGCAGCGCCGGGGGCGGGGCCTACAATGAGCAGTTCTTC
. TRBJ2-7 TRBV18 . CASSPTSDRSYGQYF TGTGCCAGCTCACCGACCTCTGACAGATCCTACGGGCAGTACTTC
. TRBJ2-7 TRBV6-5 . CASSPWDRPAEQYF TGTGCCAGCAGCCCCTGGGACCGCCCCGCCGAGCAGTACTTC
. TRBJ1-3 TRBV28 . CASTPRTTGNTIYF TGTGCCAGCACCCCTCGGACTACTGGAAACACCATATATTTT
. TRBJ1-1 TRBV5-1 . CASSLWVGDTEAFF TGCGCCAGCAGCTTGTGGGTCGGGGACACTGAAGCTTTCTTT
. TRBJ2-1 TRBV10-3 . CAISGRLDSSYNEQFF TGTGCCATCAGTGGGCGACTAGATAGCTCCTACAATGAGCAGTTCTTC
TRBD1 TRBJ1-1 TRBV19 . CPYKGDSTEAFF TGTCCCTATAAAGGGGACAGCACTGAAGCTTTCTTT
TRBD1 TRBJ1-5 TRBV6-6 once CASSQGQGWRPQHF TGTGCCAGCAGCCAGGGACAGGGGTGGAGGCCCCAGCATTTT
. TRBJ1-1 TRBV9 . CASSSSLLNTEAFF TGTGCCAGCAGCTCTTCCCTCTTGAACACTGAAGCTTTCTTT
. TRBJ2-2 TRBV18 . CASSPPGPTNTGELFF TGTGCCAGCTCACCGCCGGGACCTACGAACACCGGGGAGCTGTTTTTT
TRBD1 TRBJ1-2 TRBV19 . CASSPRQGNGYTF TGTGCCAGTAGTCCCCGACAGGGGAATGGCTACACCTTC
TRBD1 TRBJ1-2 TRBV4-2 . CASSQRQGQGSRNYGYTF TGTGCCAGCAGCCAAAGACAGGGACAGGGGAGTAGGAACTATGGCTACACCTTC
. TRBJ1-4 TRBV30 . CASPLQSTNEKLFF TGTGCCTCCCCCCTTCAATCAACTAATGAAAAACTGTTTTTT
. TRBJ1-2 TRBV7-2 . CASSLGYGAPRGYTF TGTGCCAGCAGCTTAGGATATGGGGCCCCAAGGGGCTACACCTTC
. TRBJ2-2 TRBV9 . CASSYLLTGELFF TGTGCCAGCAGTTACCTACTCACCGGGGAGCTGTTTTTT
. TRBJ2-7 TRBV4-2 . CASSQDPSVHSYEQYF TGTGCCAGCAGCCAAGATCCCAGCGTCCACTCCTACGAGCAGTACTTC
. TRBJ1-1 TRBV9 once CASSSLTGDTEAFF TGTGCCAGCAGTTCGCTAACGGGGGACACTGAAGCTTTCTTT
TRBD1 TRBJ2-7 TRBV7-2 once CASSTRTGGGTGEQYF TGTGCCAGCAGCACTAGGACAGGGGGTGGAACAGGGGAGCAGTACTTC
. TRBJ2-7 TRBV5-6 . CASSLTGPPGVEQYF TGTGCCAGCAGCCTGACGGGGCCCCCGGGGGTCGAGCAGTACTTC
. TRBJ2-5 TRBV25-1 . CASGRGAQETQYF TGTGCCAGCGGGAGGGGGGCACAAGAGACCCAGTACTTC
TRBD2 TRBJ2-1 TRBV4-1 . CASSPRGLSGDSYNEQFF TGCGCCAGCAGCCCACGGGGGTTGAGCGGGGACTCCTACAATGAGCAGTTCTTC
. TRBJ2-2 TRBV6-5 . CASSYRTGELFF TGTGCCAGCAGTTATCGGACCGGGGAGCTGTTTTTT
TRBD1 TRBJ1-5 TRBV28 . CASSGQVGQPQHF TGTGCCAGCTCTGGACAGGTCGGTCAGCCCCAGCATTTT
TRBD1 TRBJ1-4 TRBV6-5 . CASSYGGQGSEKLFF TGTGCCAGCAGTTACGGGGGACAGGGTAGTGAAAAACTGTTTTTT
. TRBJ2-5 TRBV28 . CASSLLAPTWQYF TGTGCCAGCAGTTTATTGGCCCCGACCTGGCAGTACTTC
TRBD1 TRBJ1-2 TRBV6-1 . CASRGYRGPYGYTF TGTGCCAGCAGGGGATACAGGGGACCCTATGGCTACACCTTC
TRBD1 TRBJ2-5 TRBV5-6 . CASRMGQGALGTQYF TGTGCCAGCAGAATGGGACAGGGGGCGTTGGGGACCCAGTACTTC
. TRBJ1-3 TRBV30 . CAWTGQGGGNTIYF TGTGCCTGGACGGGCCAGGGCGGAGGAAACACCATATATTTT
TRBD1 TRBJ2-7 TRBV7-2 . CASSGDRGDEQYF TGTGCCAGCAGCGGGGACAGGGGGGACGAGCAGTACTTC
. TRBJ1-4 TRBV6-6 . CASSFRGTNEKLFF TGTGCCAGCAGTTTTCGTGGGACAAATGAAAAACTGTTTTTT
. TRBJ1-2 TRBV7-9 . CASSPREGASGYTF TGTGCCAGCAGCCCCCGTGAGGGTGCGTCCGGCTACACCTTC
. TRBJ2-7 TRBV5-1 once CASSLTHEQYF TGCGCCAGCAGCTTGACCCACGAGCAGTACTTC
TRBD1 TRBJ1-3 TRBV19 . CASWDRGRFSPGITIYF TGTGCCAGCTGGGACAGGGGCAGATTTTCACCCGGGATCACCATATATTTT
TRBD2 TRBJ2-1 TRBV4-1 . CASSLSGRDSTDEQFF TGCGCCAGCAGCCTTAGCGGGAGGGACTCCACCGATGAGCAGTTCTTC
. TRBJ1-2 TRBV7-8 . CASSHRAEANYGYTF TGTGCCAGCAGCCACAGGGCGGAAGCTAACTATGGCTACACCTTC
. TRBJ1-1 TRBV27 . CASSYTPTAGANTEAFF TGTGCCAGCAGTTACACCCCAACAGCCGGGGCGAACACTGAAGCTTTCTTT
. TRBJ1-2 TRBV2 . CASKYSENGGYTF TGTGCCAGCAAATACAGCGAGAACGGTGGCTACACCTTC